The 19 T cell receptor beta chains below were found in one sample sequenced in a study of T cells in Graves' hyperthyroidism and ophthalmopathy. The TCR beta CDR3 regions underwent amplification using RNA transcripts as the source. The HTBI set primed first-round TCR CDR3 RT-PCR. TCRdb itself ran the multiplex PCR reads through MiXCR, one entry per CDR3 protein. Of 250,000 to 400,000 distinct CDR3 sequences detected, about 13% appear once; the ten largest clones hold around 32%. Sequencing used blood. The receptors derive from a woman between 40 and 55 years old with Graves' ophthalmopathy.

This clonotype was detected many times. The chain links TRBV30 to TRBJ1-1; no clear D gene. Germline values: CDR1 GTSNPN, CDR2 SVGIG (reference sequence). The V end was cut by 1 base, the J end by 0 bases, with 3 bases between. The CDR3 is made up of 12 amino acids. The CDR3 protein is CAWSGMNTEAFF. The CDR3 DNA reads as TGTGCCTGGAGTGGGATGAACACTGAAGCTTTCTTT.

The chain employs TRBV5-5 and TRBJ2-7; D possibly matches TRBD1 or TRBD2 (5 bases each). The CDR3 extends over 13 amino acids. The germline CDR1 and CDR2 sequences are SGHKS and YYEKEE (reference sequence). V was shortened by 7 bases and J by 0 bases, with 11 bases between the two germline ends. The CDR3 is CASATGGSYEQYF. The CDR3 DNA is TGTGCCAGCGCAACAGGAGGCTCCTACGAGCAGTACTTC.

There are many counts of this clonotype. V is TRBV7-2 and J is TRBJ2-7; D is uncertain. CDR3 size: 14 residues. V shed 5 bases and J shed 0 bases, with 11 bases lying between them. Looked up from germline, CDR1 is SGHTA and CDR2 is FQGNSA. CDR3 amino acids: CASSLDIASYEQYF. In nucleotides, the CDR3 is TGTGCCAGCAGCCTCGACATAGCCTCCTACGAGCAGTACTTC.

The chain employs TRBV19 and TRBJ2-1; 10 bases map to TRBD1. Germline values: CDR1 LNHDA, CDR2 SQIVND (reference sequence). CDR3 length equals 15 residues. With 8 bases clipped from V and 7 bases from J, the junction kept 11 bases outside the gene matches. The chain's CDR3 is CASRNLDRGSNEQFF. In DNA, the CDR3 is TGTGCCAGTCGCAATTTGGACAGGGGGTCGAATGAGCAGTTCTTC.

In this sample, this clonotype turned up many times. In DNA, the CDR3 is TGTGCCAGCAGTTCTTACCCACTGGGGGGCGGGAGGGCTCACAATGAGCAGTTCTTC. Translation: CASSSYPLGGGRAHNEQFF. This sequence joins TRBV12-3 or TRBV12-4 and TRBJ2-1; TRBD2 matches 9 bases. The CDR3 spans 19 residues. V dropped 4 bases and J dropped 5; count of bases not matched to a gene: 18.

This clonotype was observed many times. The chain employs TRBV7-2 and TRBJ1-1; D not resolved. CDR3 size: 14 residues. The germline V and J ends were trimmed by 1 base and 4 bases, with 10 bases remaining between them. Per germline, CDR1 SGHTA and CDR2 FQGNSA. The CDR3 bases are TGTGCCAGCAGCTTAGATCGGTACGGCACTGAAGCTTTCTTT. Amino acids: CASSLDRYGTEAFF.

This chain joins TRBV18 and TRBJ1-2, with TRBD1 identical over 7 bases. Germline values: CDR1 KGHSH, CDR2 LQKENI. The CDR3 is 13 residues long. V trimming: 4 bases; J trimming: 5 bases; junction bases outside the gene matches: 4. The CDR3 protein is CASSQQGFYGYTF. DNA of the CDR3: TGTGCCAGCTCACAACAGGGGTTTTATGGCTACACCTTC.

This clonotype was found a few times. The V and J genes are TRBV3-1 and TRBJ1-2, with D tentatively TRBD1 (5 bases). This CDR3 spans 16 amino acids. CDR1 LGHDT and CDR2 YNNKEL come from the germline V gene (reference sequence). The V end lost 0 bases, the J end lost 4 bases, and 15 bases lay between the germline ends. CDR3 sequence (DNA): TGTGCCAGCAGCCAAGATGTGTCAGGGAGAGGCTATGGCTACACCTTC. It encodes CASSQDVSGRGYGYTF.

On this clonotype: A read error may be the cause here, since a much bigger clone is one base away. CDR3 protein: CASRLQGATHYSYTF. For the CDR3, the DNA is TGTGCCAGCAGATTACAGGGGGCCACTCACTATAGCTACACCTTC. The chain employs TRBV28 and TRBJ1-2; 9 nucleotides agree with TRBD1. Germline assignment: CDR1 MDHEN and CDR2 SYDVKM. The CDR3 has 15 residues.

V gene TRBV12-3 or TRBV12-4 combines with J gene TRBJ2-5, with D possibly being TRBD1 (6 bases). This CDR3 is built from 16 residues. Trimming took off 3 bases at V and 5 bases at J, with 19 bases between the two ends. The CDR3 reads CASSFSRGPSRETQYF. CDR3 nucleotides: TGTGCCAGCAGTTTTAGCAGGGGCCCCTCTCGTGAGACCCAGTACTTC.

This clonotype appeared many times. This chain links TRBV11-1 with TRBJ2-3, with 8 bases matching TRBD1. Germline lookup yields CDR1 SGHAT and CDR2 FQDESV (reference sequence). The CDR3 extends over 15 amino acids. With 3 bases clipped from V and 7 bases from J, the junction kept 9 bases outside the gene matches. CDR3 in DNA: TGTGCCAGCAGCTTGCAGGGGGCCAGCACGAATACGCAGTATTTT. It translates to CASSLQGASTNTQYF.

This chain connects TRBV2 to TRBJ2-3; TRBD2 aligns across 9 bases. CDR1 and CDR2 (germline): SNHLY, FYNNEI. After removal of 8 bases from V and 4 bases from J, the junction contained 10 bases not matched to a gene. The CDR3 consists of 15 residues. The CDR3 spells CASAGSGRVADTQYF. The CDR3 nucleotides are TGTGCCAGCGCTGGTAGCGGGAGAGTGGCAGATACGCAGTATTTT.

The V call is TRBV12-3 or TRBV12-4, the J call TRBJ2-3; perhaps TRBD2 as D (6 bases). V lost 6 bases and J lost 0, with 10 bases in between. This CDR3 spans 14 amino acids. Here the CDR3 reads CASREGPSTDTQYF. The CDR3 DNA sequence: TGTGCCAGCAGGGAGGGACCTAGCACAGATACGCAGTATTTT.

This clonotype has only a few counts. This chain's CDR3 is CASSFRREGSYEQYF. The CDR3 nucleotides are TGTGCCAGCAGCTTCCGCAGGGAGGGGTCCTACGAGCAGTACTTC. The genes are TRBV7-8 and TRBJ2-7, with TRBD2 matching over 7 bases. Germline CDR1 is SGHVS and CDR2 is FQNEAQ. The ends lost 3 bases at V and 1 base at J; junction bases unmatched: 6. The CDR3 has 15 amino acids.

This clonotype was seen repeatedly, ten times or more. Just one base apart from a much larger clone, this may be a read error. The V and J genes are TRBV6-1 and TRBJ1-5; D unclear. The ends were cut back, 2 bases at V and 6 bases at J, with 14 bases in the middle. The CDR3 extends over 15 amino acids. Looked up from germline, CDR1 is MNHNS and CDR2 is SASEGT. CDR3 in amino acids: CASSELARAPQPQHF. DNA for the CDR3: TGTGCCAGCAGTGAACTCGCAAGGGCCCCTCAGCCCCAGCATTTT.

In the case of this clonotype: A clone one base away is much larger, so this may be a read error. The chain employs TRBV20-1 and TRBJ1-1, with D possibly being TRBD1 (6 bases). Germline V gene sequence: CDR1 DFQATT, CDR2 SNEGSKA (reference sequence). Trimming left V 3 bases short and J 4 bases short, with 18 bases between. The CDR3 is 15 amino acids. CDR3 sequence: CSARAPGAPSTEAFF. For the CDR3, the DNA is TGCAGTGCTAGGGCCCCAGGGGCCCCGAGCACTGAAGCTTTCTTT.

This clonotype was counted many times. The rearrangement uses TRBV2 and TRBJ2-1; weak D call: TRBD2 (6 bases). The CDR3 runs to 14 residues. In germline, CDR1 is SNHLY, CDR2 FYNNEI. Between the trimmed V and J ends, which lost 5 bases and 2 bases, there was a span of 10 bases. The CDR3 reads CASSYAGTYNEQFF. CDR3 coding DNA: TGTGCCAGCAGTTATGCGGGAACCTACAATGAGCAGTTCTTC.

The V gene is TRBV5-4, the J gene TRBJ1-6, with no clear D. The CDR3 covers 14 residues. V was shortened by 1 base and J by 5 bases, with 7 bases between the two germline ends. The germline CDR1 and CDR2 sequences are SGHNT and YYREEE (reference sequence). CDR3 sequence: CASSLLRNNSPLHF. The CDR3 DNA reads TGTGCCAGCAGCTTGTTACGGAATAATTCACCCCTCCACTTT.

This clonotype was detected many times. This chain links TRBV11-2 with TRBJ1-2, with 8 positions matching TRBD1. This CDR3 region has 16 residues. CDR1 and CDR2 from the germline V gene are SGHAT and FQNNGV. The ends lost 2 bases at V and 4 bases at J; junction bases unmatched: 9. In nucleotides, the CDR3 is TGTGCCAGCAGCTTATCCCAGGGGGCTTCTACCTATGGCTACACCTTC. This gives the protein CASSLSQGASTYGYTF.